This TCR beta chain appears in the sequencing data of a study of T cell responses to AZD1222 COVID-19 vaccine. TCRdb's copy holds only in-frame clones and misses some; the assay was immunoSEQ multiplex PCR. This table holds some 150,000 clones, more than 90% found once. The V gene lost 5 bases and the J gene lost 0 bases, with 10 bases spanning the gap. Germline values: CDR1 LNHNV, CDR2 YYDKDF (reference sequence). CDR3 length: 15 amino acids. This clone was seen a handful of times. Its antigen is not known. Study results and limitations: Seropositivity was recorded at baseline in only 6 or 7 AZD1222 recipients.

The sequenced sample was peripheral blood, obtained 28 days after the second AZD1222 dose. The TCR originated in an adult who received the AZD1222 COVID-19 vaccine. The chain links TRBV15 to TRBJ2-2; D may be TRBD2 (5 bases). The CDR3 coding sequence is TGTGCCACCAGCCCGACACTAGCGAACACCGGGGAGCTGTTTTTT. It translates to CATSPTLANTGELFF.